The 16 T cell receptor beta chains listed next were all sequenced from one sample in a study of Ad26.COV2.S vaccination and SARS-CoV-2 variants. The method was immunoSEQ multiplex PCR; TCRdb's version includes in-frame clones alone and lacks a portion of them. This table holds hundreds of thousands of clones, around 86% found once. Stated treatment: 19 received Ad26.COV2.S at low or high dose, single or two shots; five or six received placebo; per-sample allocation not given. Sampling was performed 63 days after the first vaccine or placebo injection. The sequencing here drew on peripheral blood, taken in a trial of Ad26.COV2.S vaccine versus placebo. Receptor source: a person aged 18-60 years who received the Ad26.COV2.S COVID-19 vaccine or a placebo.

Remarks on this clone: One end of the junction does not line up with germline, which may come from a read error. V and J are TRBV13 and TRBJ1-6, with TRBD1 matching over 10 bases. The CDR3 spans 14 residues. CDR1 and CDR2 (germline): PRHDT, FYEKMQ (reference sequence). CDR3 amino acids: CASSLDRGPSPLHF. For the CDR3, the DNA is TGTGCCAGCAGTTTAGACAGGGGGCCTTCACCCCTCCACTTT.

The chain couples TRBV2 to TRBJ2-2, with 7 bases matching TRBD1. CDR1 and CDR2 (germline): SNHLY, FYNNEI. V was clipped by 5 bases and J by 4 bases; unmatched bases: 10. CDR3 length: 16 residues. In DNA, the CDR3 is TGTGCCAGCAGTAACGGGTGGGACAGTCCCACCGGGGAGCTGTTTTTT. Protein product: CASSNGWDSPTGELFF.

V usage is TRBV27 and J usage is TRBJ2-1; the match to TRBD2 covers 10 bases. The CDR3 runs 15 residues. Germline CDR1 is MNHEY and CDR2 is SMNVEV (reference sequence). The V and J ends lost 3 bases and 10 bases, in that order; junction bases with no gene match: 9. The DNA for the CDR3 is TGTGCCAGCAGTTTTGTGACTAGCGGGTCAGGGGAGCAGTTCTTC. Translation: CASSFVTSGSGEQFF.

The rearrangement joins TRBV10-3 to TRBJ2-1; maybe TRBD1 (6 bases). V was pared by 6 bases and J by 5 bases, with 14 bases between. CDR3 length: 14 amino acids. The germline V gene has CDR1 ENHRY and CDR2 SYGVKD. CDR3 amino acids: CAISLQGRNNEQFF. The CDR3 DNA sequence: TGTGCCATCAGCTTACAGGGTAGGAACAATGAGCAGTTCTTC.

In this sample, this clone turned up once. The chain employs TRBV12-3 or TRBV12-4 and TRBJ2-7; TRBD1 aligns across 7 bases. The V gene end was trimmed by 6 bases and the J gene end by 3 bases; junction bases not matched to a gene: 2. The CDR3 covers 12 residues. The CDR3 loop is CASSWDSYEQYF. DNA for the CDR3: TGTGCCAGCAGCTGGGACAGCTACGAGCAGTACTTC.

CDR3 in amino acids: CASSPSGGLNEKLFF. CDR3 nucleotides: TGTGCCAGTAGTCCCTCGGGCGGGTTGAATGAAAAACTGTTTTTT. The rearrangement joins TRBV19 to TRBJ1-4; D gene ambiguous. This CDR3 is built from 15 residues. V shed 5 bases and J shed 5 bases, with 15 bases lying between them. Germline lookup yields CDR1 LNHDA and CDR2 SQIVND (reference sequence).

V is TRBV9 and J is TRBJ2-5, with 7 bases matching TRBD2. J gave up 0 bases and V 0 bases, and 8 bases lay outside the gene matches. This CDR3 spans 17 amino acids. CDR1 is SGDLS and CDR2 is YYNGEE in the germline V gene. The CDR3 coding sequence is TGTGCCAGCAGCGTAGATGGTGCGGGGGTATACCAAGAGACCCAGTACTTC. This gives the protein CASSVDGAGVYQETQYF.

This chain links TRBV30 with TRBJ2-3; 9 positions agree with TRBD2. The CDR3 runs 15 residues. Per germline, CDR1 GTSNPN and CDR2 SVGIG (reference sequence). J was trimmed by 5 bases and V by 2 bases; bases with no gene match: 8. The CDR3 coding sequence is TGTGCCTGGAGTTCTGGCGGGGGGGCGGGAGATACGCAGTATTTT. It specifies CAWSSGGGAGDTQYF.

The rearrangement links TRBV5-4 to TRBJ1-1, with D possibly matching TRBD1 (5 bases). The V end was cut by 2 bases, the J end by 3 bases, with 11 bases between. The CDR3 sequence is 14 residues long. Germline V gene sequence: CDR1 SGHNT, CDR2 YYREEE (reference sequence). CDR3 protein: CASSFFGGYTEAFF. CDR3 DNA sequence: TGTGCCAGCAGCTTCTTTGGGGGATACACTGAAGCTTTCTTT. Based on the CDR3 plus reference TRBV5-4 and TRBJ1-1, the full variable domain is ETGVTQSPTHLIKTRGQQVTLRCSSQSGHNTVSWYQQALGQGPQFIFQYYREEENGRGNFPPRFSGLQFPNYSSELNVNALELDDSALYLCASSFFGGYTEAFFGQGTRLTVV.

The chain couples TRBV11-3 to TRBJ2-3; possible D gene TRBD2, 5 bases. V lost 5 bases to trimming and J lost 3 bases, with 15 bases between them. The germline CDR1 and CDR2 sequences are SGHNT and YENEEA. This CDR3 is built from 15 residues. Written as DNA, the CDR3 is TGTGCCAGCAGCGGCGGGCTAGCTGTAACAGATACGCAGTATTTT. Encoded protein: CASSGGLAVTDTQYF.

The rearrangement links TRBV7-9 to TRBJ1-1, with TRBD1 identical over 10 bases. V dropped 5 bases and J dropped 5; count of bases not matched to a gene: 8. The CDR3 sequence is 15 residues long. From germline, CDR1 is SEHNR and CDR2 FQNEAQ (reference sequence). In nucleotides, the CDR3 is TGTGCCAGCAGCCATCCGGGGACAGGGGATACTGAAGCTTTCTTT. It encodes CASSHPGTGDTEAFF.

This clone was observed once. V is TRBV30 and J is TRBJ2-7; no clear D. Germline assignment: CDR1 GTSNPN and CDR2 SVGIG (reference sequence). V gave up 8 bases and J gave up 6 bases, with 14 bases separating them. The CDR3 spans 11 residues. The DNA of the CDR3 is TGTGCCGCCCATCGGGTGGGCGAGCAGTACTTC. This codes for CAAHRVGEQYF.

This chain's CDR3 is CASSQDVAGRNTIYF. The DNA for the CDR3 is TGTGCCAGCAGCCAAGATGTGGCAGGGAGAAACACCATATATTTT. The chain links TRBV4-2 to TRBJ1-3, with D maybe TRBD1 (5 bases). CDR1 is LGHNA and CDR2 is YNFKEQ in the germline V gene. Trimming took off 0 bases at V and 5 bases at J, with 11 bases between the two ends. The CDR3 is 15 amino acids.

V is TRBV18 and J is TRBJ2-1; the D gene is possibly TRBD1 (7 bases). The V gene's germline CDR1 is KGHSH and CDR2 LQKENI. CDR3 size: 16 residues. Trimming took 0 bases from V and 8 from J, leaving 17 bases between them. The CDR3 protein is CASSPPEGAGWDEQFF. The CDR3 DNA is TGTGCCAGCTCACCACCGGAGGGGGCAGGTTGGGATGAGCAGTTCTTC.

The gene calls are TRBV29-1 and TRBJ1-1; 10 bases map to TRBD1. There are 14 residues in the CDR3. Unmatched junction bases numbered 3, after V lost 4 bases and J lost 1 base. CDR1 SQVTM and CDR2 ANQGSEA come from the germline V gene. As DNA, the CDR3 is TGCAGCGTTGGGACAGGGGGTGCGAACACTGAAGCTTTCTTT. This gives the protein CSVGTGGANTEAFF. The full variable domain, rest sourced from reference TRBV29-1 and TRBJ1-1, is SAVISQKPSRDICQRGTSLTIQCQVDSQVTMMFWYRQQPGQSLTLIATANQGSEATYESGFVIDKFPISRPNLTFSTLTVSNMSPEDSSIYLCSVGTGGANTEAFFGQGTRLTVV.

The rearrangement joins TRBV18 to TRBJ2-3, with 12 bases matching TRBD2. V gave up 0 bases and J gave up 3 bases; unmatched junction bases: 7. This CDR3 contains 18 residues. Germline V gene lookup returns CDR1 KGHSH and CDR2 LQKENI. Written as DNA, the CDR3 is TGTGCCAGCTCACCACCGGCTAGCGGGGGGGCCCGTACAGATACGCAGTATTTT. The encoded protein is CASSPPASGGARTDTQYF.